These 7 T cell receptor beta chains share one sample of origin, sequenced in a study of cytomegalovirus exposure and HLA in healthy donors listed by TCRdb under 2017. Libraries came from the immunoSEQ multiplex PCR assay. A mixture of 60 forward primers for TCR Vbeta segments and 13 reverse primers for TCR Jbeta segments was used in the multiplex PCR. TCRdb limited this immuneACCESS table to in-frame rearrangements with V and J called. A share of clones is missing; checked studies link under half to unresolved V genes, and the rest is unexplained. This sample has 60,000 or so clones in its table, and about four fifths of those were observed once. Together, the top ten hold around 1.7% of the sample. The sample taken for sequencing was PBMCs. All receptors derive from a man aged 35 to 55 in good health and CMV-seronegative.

The CDR3 here is CASGLEVGVIGTQYF. In DNA, the CDR3 is TGTGCTAGTGGTTTGGAGGTCGGGGTCATAGGGACCCAGTACTTC. The rearrangement links TRBV12-5 to TRBJ2-5; the D gene is possibly TRBD2 (5 bases). The CDR3 is 15 residues long. The V and J ends lost 1 base and 7 bases respectively, with 16 bases between them. Germline V gene data show CDR1 as LGHNT and CDR2 as FRNRAP.

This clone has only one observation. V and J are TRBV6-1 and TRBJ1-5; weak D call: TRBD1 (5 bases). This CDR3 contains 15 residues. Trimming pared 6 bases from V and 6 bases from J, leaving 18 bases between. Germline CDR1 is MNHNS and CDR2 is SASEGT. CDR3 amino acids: CASSGDAGGGQPQHF. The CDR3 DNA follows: TGTGCCAGCAGCGGGGACGCCGGGGGGGGTCAGCCCCAGCATTTT.

The CDR3 spells CASSLASNTGELFF. The CDR3 DNA reads TGTGCCAGCAGCTTAGCCTCGAACACCGGGGAGCTGTTTTTT. This chain links TRBV7-2 with TRBJ2-2; D remains unclear. Germline values: CDR1 SGHTA, CDR2 FQGNSA. The CDR3 covers 14 residues. Trimming took off 0 bases at V and 0 bases at J, with 2 bases between the two ends.

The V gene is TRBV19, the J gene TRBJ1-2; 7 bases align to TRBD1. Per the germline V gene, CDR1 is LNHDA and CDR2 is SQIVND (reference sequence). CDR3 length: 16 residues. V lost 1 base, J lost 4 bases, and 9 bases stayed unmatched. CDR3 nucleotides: TGTGCCAGTAGTATAGGGTCTAGACAGGGCGGCTATGGCTACACCTTC. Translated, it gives CASSIGSRQGGYGYTF.

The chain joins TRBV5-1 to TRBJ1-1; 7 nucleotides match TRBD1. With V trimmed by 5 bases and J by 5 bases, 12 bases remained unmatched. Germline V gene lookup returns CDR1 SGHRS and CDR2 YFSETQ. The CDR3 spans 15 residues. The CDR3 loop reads CASSASGQTTTEAFF. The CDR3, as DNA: TGCGCCAGCAGTGCCTCGGGACAGACGACGACTGAAGCTTTCTTT.

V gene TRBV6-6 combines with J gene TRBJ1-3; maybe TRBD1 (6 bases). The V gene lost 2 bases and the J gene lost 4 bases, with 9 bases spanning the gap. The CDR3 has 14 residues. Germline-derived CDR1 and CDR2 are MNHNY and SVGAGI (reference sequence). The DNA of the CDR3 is TGTGCCAGCAGTTACAGCCAGGGGGGAAACACCATATATTTT. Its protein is CASSYSQGGNTIYF.

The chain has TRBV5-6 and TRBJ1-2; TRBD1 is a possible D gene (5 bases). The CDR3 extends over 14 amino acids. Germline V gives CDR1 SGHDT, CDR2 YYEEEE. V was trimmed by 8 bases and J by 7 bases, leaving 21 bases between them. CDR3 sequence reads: CASKSELRGPGYTF. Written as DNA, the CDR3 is TGTGCCAGTAAGTCCGAGTTGCGGGGCCCTGGCTACACCTTC.